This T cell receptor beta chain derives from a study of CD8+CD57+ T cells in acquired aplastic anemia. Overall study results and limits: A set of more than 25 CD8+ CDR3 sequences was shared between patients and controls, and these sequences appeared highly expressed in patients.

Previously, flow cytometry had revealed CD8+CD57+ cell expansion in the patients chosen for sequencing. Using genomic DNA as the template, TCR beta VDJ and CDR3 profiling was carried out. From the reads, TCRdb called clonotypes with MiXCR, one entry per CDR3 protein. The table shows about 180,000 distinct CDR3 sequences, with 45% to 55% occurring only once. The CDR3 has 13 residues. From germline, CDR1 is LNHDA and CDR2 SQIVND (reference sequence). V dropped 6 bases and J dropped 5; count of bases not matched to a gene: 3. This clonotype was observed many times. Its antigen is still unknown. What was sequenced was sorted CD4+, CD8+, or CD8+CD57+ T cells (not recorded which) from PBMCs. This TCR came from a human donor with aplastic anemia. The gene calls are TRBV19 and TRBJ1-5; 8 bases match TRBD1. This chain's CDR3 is CASRDRVDQPQHF. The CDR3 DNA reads TGTGCCAGTAGGGACAGGGTGGATCAGCCCCAGCATTTT.